Each of the 20 T cell receptor beta chains below was sequenced from the same sample in a study of blood T cell repertoires in COVID-19. The table came from immunoSEQ multiplex PCR; TCRdb's copy has only in-frame clones and leaves some out. The sample yields 200,000 to 300,000 clones, around 88% seen once. Sequencing used peripheral blood. Receptors originate from a man aged 25 to 40 with active or convalescent COVID-19.

This clone is a singleton in its sample. The DNA for the CDR3 is TGTGCCAGCAGTCCTGCAAGCGGGGGGGCTTACGAGCAGTACTTC. Residues: CASSPASGGAYEQYF. The rearrangement links TRBV6-5 to TRBJ2-7, with 10 nucleotides matching TRBD2. Germline values: CDR1 MNHEY, CDR2 SVGAGI. Trimming at V came to 5 bases and at J to 4 bases, leaving 8 bases not matched to a gene. This CDR3 has 15 residues.

The chain uses TRBV30 and TRBJ2-1, with TRBD2 matching over 7 bases. CDR3 length: 12 amino acids. Germline V gene lookup returns CDR1 GTSNPN and CDR2 SVGIG (reference sequence). Unmatched junction bases numbered 1, after V lost 0 bases and J lost 8 bases. CDR3 residues: CAWSVGGDEQFF. The CDR3 nucleotides read TGTGCCTGGAGTGTGGGGGGGGATGAGCAGTTCTTC.

This rearrangement joins TRBV5-5 to TRBJ2-7, with D perhaps matching TRBD2 (6 bases). Germline V CDR1 and CDR2: SGHKS, YYEKEE (reference sequence). This CDR3 has 16 amino acids. Trimming pared 2 bases from V and 0 bases from J, leaving 15 bases between. The CDR3 coding sequence is TGTGCCAGCAGCTTCACTAGCTTAAGGAGCTCCTACGAGCAGTACTTC. It specifies CASSFTSLRSSYEQYF.

The chain employs TRBV5-1 and TRBJ1-5; the D is unclear. The length of the CDR3 is 15 residues. Germline loops: CDR1 SGHRS, CDR2 YFSETQ. Trimming took 0 bases from V and 3 from J, leaving 10 bases between them. Written as DNA, the CDR3 is TGCGCCAGCAGCTTGGACGGAGATCCCAATCAGCCCCAGCATTTT. This encodes CASSLDGDPNQPQHF.

The chain carries TRBV21-1 and TRBJ1-1; TRBD1 is the table's D call, not checked against the DNA. TRBV21-1 is a recognized pseudogene. The CDR3 is 15 residues long. The CDR3 loop reads CASSKLNRGGTEAFF. CDR3 in DNA: TGTGCCAGCAGCAAACTGAACAGGGGGGGAACTGAAGCTTTCTTT.

On this clone: The sample holds other DNA sequences that translate to the same CDR3. This chain uses TRBV27 with TRBJ2-3; maybe TRBD1 (6 bases). The CDR3 contains 15 residues. The V gene's germline CDR1 is MNHEY and CDR2 SMNVEV (reference sequence). The germline V and J ends were trimmed by 0 bases and 0 bases, with 7 bases remaining between them. The DNA of the CDR3 is TGTGCCAGCAGTTTATCGGGGGCGAGCACAGATACGCAGTATTTT. Translation: CASSLSGASTDTQYF.

The chain has TRBV9 and TRBJ2-1, with D maybe TRBD1 (6 bases). The V end lost 5 bases, the J end lost 9 bases, and 18 bases lay between the germline ends. The CDR3 is made up of 14 amino acids. The germline V gene has CDR1 SGDLS and CDR2 YYNGEE. The CDR3 nucleotides read TGTGCCAGCAGTGAACTACAGGGTAGGGCTGAGCAGTTCTTC. This encodes CASSELQGRAEQFF.

This clone was picked up one time. The chain couples TRBV13 to TRBJ1-1; D ambiguous. The CDR3 spans 14 residues. The germline gives CDR1 PRHDT, CDR2 FYEKMQ (reference sequence). V was shortened by 4 bases and J by 0 bases, with 9 bases between the two germline ends. The CDR3 coding sequence is TGTGCCAGCAGCTCAAACGAGGTGAACACTGAAGCTTTCTTT. This codes for CASSSNEVNTEAFF.

The chain combines TRBV19 with TRBJ1-2; D is uncertain. CDR3 length: 14 amino acids. Trimming shortened V by 4 bases and J by 5 bases, and 14 bases separated the two germline ends. CDR1 is LNHDA and CDR2 is SQIVND in the germline V gene (reference sequence). The CDR3 loop is CASSTLGSNYGYTF. The CDR3 bases are TGTGCCAGTAGTACCTTGGGCAGCAATTATGGCTACACCTTC.

The chain combines TRBV7-8 with TRBJ2-7; 8 nucleotides match TRBD1. The CDR3 sequence is 14 residues long. Germline CDR1 is SGHVS and CDR2 is FQNEAQ. The V and J ends lost 0 bases and 5 bases, in that order; junction bases with no gene match: 3. CDR3 coding DNA: TGTGCCAGCAGCTTAGCGACAGGGGACCACGAGCAGTACTTC. This gives the protein CASSLATGDHEQYF.

This clone was picked up a small number of times. In DNA form, the CDR3 reads TGTGCCAGCAGCTTAGGGGCGGGGAGGGTGGTTGAGCAGTTCTTC. Translated, it gives CASSLGAGRVVEQFF. J is TRBJ2-1 and V is TRBV11-3; TRBD2 matches 7 bases. CDR1 is SGHNT and CDR2 is YENEEA in the germline V gene. With 1 base clipped from V and 9 bases from J, the junction kept 9 bases outside the gene matches. This CDR3 spans 15 amino acids.

The rearrangement joins TRBV7-2 to TRBJ1-2, with TRBD1 matching 8 bases. Trimming removed 5 bases from V and 5 bases from J; junction bases left unmatched: 10. Looked up from germline, CDR1 is SGHTA and CDR2 is FQGNSA. The CDR3 spans 15 residues. The CDR3 DNA reads as TGTGCCAGCAGCCCGGCAGGGGGCGCGGGGTATGGCTACACCTTC. Amino acid sequence: CASSPAGGAGYGYTF.

J is TRBJ2-4 and V is TRBV6-5, with no clear D. The CDR3 loop spans 13 amino acids. Trimming cost V 6 bases and J 7 bases, with 13 bases left between them. CDR1 MNHEY and CDR2 SVGAGI come from the germline V gene. In nucleotides, the CDR3 is TGTGCCAGCAGGGTAGATGCAGCGAACATTCAGTACTTC. This codes for CASRVDAANIQYF.

The rearrangement uses TRBV15 and TRBJ1-2; 8 nucleotides match TRBD1. Unmatched junction bases numbered 5, after V lost 4 bases and J lost 4 bases. This CDR3 spans 14 amino acids. CDR1 and CDR2 from the germline V gene are LNHNV and YYDKDF (reference sequence). The CDR3 DNA follows: TGTGCCACCAGCATTGACAGGGGTCCCTATGGCTACACCTTC. This codes for CATSIDRGPYGYTF.

This clone was seen once. This chain joins TRBV19 and TRBJ1-6, with unresolved D. The V gene lost 0 bases and the J gene lost 7 bases, with 10 bases spanning the gap. This CDR3 has 15 residues. Germline V gene data show CDR1 as LNHDA and CDR2 as SQIVND (reference sequence). The DNA of the CDR3 is TGTGCCAGTAGTATAGATTTTGGCCACAATTCACCCCTCCACTTT. Translated, it gives CASSIDFGHNSPLHF.

The chain has TRBV7-2 and TRBJ1-1, with D tentatively TRBD1 (5 bases). The CDR3 is 17 amino acids. Trimming left V 3 bases short and J 5 bases short, with 22 bases between. Germline V gives CDR1 SGHTA, CDR2 FQGNSA. The CDR3 region is CASSFASVTEGGTEAFF. The CDR3 region has the DNA TGTGCCAGCAGCTTCGCATCCGTGACAGAGGGAGGGACTGAAGCTTTCTTT.

The gene calls are TRBV6-5 and TRBJ1-2; a weak D match, TRBD1 (6 bases). Germline V gene data show CDR1 as MNHEY and CDR2 as SVGAGI. There are 14 residues in the CDR3. The V and J ends lost 2 bases and 4 bases respectively, with 11 bases between them. The CDR3 DNA follows: TGTGCCAGCAGTTACACCCGACAGGCCTATGGCTACACCTTC. Its protein is CASSYTRQAYGYTF.

The V call is TRBV5-1, the J call TRBJ2-1; 9 nucleotides align to TRBD2. This CDR3 contains 15 residues. In germline, CDR1 is SGHRS, CDR2 YFSETQ. The junction had 5 bases not matched to a gene; V was cut back by 0 bases and J by 7 bases. DNA of the CDR3: TGCGCCAGCAGCTTGGAGAGCGGGGGGAAAAATGAGCAGTTCTTC. Translating gives CASSLESGGKNEQFF.

This clone was found once. The chain is built from TRBV11-2 and TRBJ2-5; no clear D. The CDR3 extends over 15 amino acids. V was clipped by 5 bases and J by 1 base, with 14 bases between them. From germline, CDR1 is SGHAT and CDR2 FQNNGV. The CDR3 sequence is CASSRPPRSQETQYF. The CDR3 DNA reads TGTGCCAGCAGCCGCCCCCCGCGGAGCCAAGAGACCCAGTACTTC.

This chain connects TRBV7-9 to TRBJ2-1; 10 positions agree with TRBD2. The trim removed 2 bases at V and 5 bases at J, leaving 0 bases unmatched. Germline CDR1 and CDR2: SEHNR and FQNEAQ (reference sequence). The CDR3 has 14 residues. CDR3: CASSLTSGDNEQFF. The CDR3 DNA sequence: TGTGCCAGCAGCTTAACTAGCGGGGACAATGAGCAGTTCTTC.